This entry describes one TCR beta chain. It was with random hexamers that 0.5 to 1 ug RNA was reverse transcribed. Multiplex PCR with immunoSEQ amplified the TCR beta CDR3 across 54 Vbeta and 13 Jbeta. One entry per CDR3 protein results from TCRdb running MiXCR on the immunoSEQ multiplex PCR reads. Altogether roughly 120,000 distinct CDR3 sequences are present, around 94% being singletons, with the ten largest covering around 0.078%. From blood CD8+ and CD4+ T cells, the TCR beta chain was sequenced. The data originate from a study of CD8 T cells in Susac syndrome. V lost 5 bases to trimming and J lost 2 bases, with 16 bases between them. Germline CDR1 reads SGHAT; CDR2 reads FQNNGV. The CDR3 sequence is 16 residues long.

The V gene is TRBV11-2, the J gene TRBJ1-5; D remains unclear. The clonotype was recovered from a human donor in good health. Sequenced input: CD4+ T cells from PBMCs. The CDR3 region has the DNA TGTGCCAGCAGCGCAGGATTACGGGGTGGCAATCAGCCCCAGCATTTT. This sequence encodes CASSAGLRGGNQPQHF.